This TCR beta chain was recovered during a study of T cells in Graves' hyperthyroidism and ophthalmopathy. Overall study findings and caveats: Ophthalmopathy got predicted by the model a median around 6.8 months before its onset.

The CDR3 runs 20 residues. Per the germline V gene, CDR1 is SGHAT and CDR2 is FQDESV (reference sequence). J lost 2 bases, V lost 6 bases, and 23 bases had no gene match. Authors of the study amplified TCR beta CDR3 regions from RNA transcripts. First-round RT-PCR targeting the TCR CDR3 was performed with the HTBI primer set. TCRdb redid the calling of the multiplex PCR reads with MiXCR, one entry per CDR3 protein. The sample holds 240,000 or so distinct CDR3 sequences, approximately 16% seen once. Comment on this clonotype: What it binds is unknown.

The sample consisted of blood. The clonotype comes from a woman younger than 35 with Graves' ophthalmopathy. V usage is TRBV11-1 and J usage is TRBJ2-3; 7 bases agree with TRBD2. For the CDR3, the DNA is TGTGCCAGCAGGGCCTGGGGAGGGGTGAGAGGGACCCGCATCACAGATACGCAGTATTTT. As protein: CASRAWGGVRGTRITDTQYF. The whole variable domain, remainder taken from reference TRBV11-1 and TRBJ2-3, is EAEVAQSPRYKITEKSQAVAFWCDPISGHATLYWYRQILGQGPELLVQFQDESVVDDSQLPKDRFSAERLKGVDSTLKIQPAELGDSAMYLCASRAWGGVRGTRITDTQYFGPGTRLTVL.